The 10 T cell receptor beta chains reported below all come from one sample, sequenced in a study of blood T cells in healthy people across ages. Primers used in a second PCR of roughly 6 to 11 cycles were a sample-barcoded 5' primer and a J-beta primer mix. Each CDR3 protein gets one entry after TCRdb re-called the 5' RACE reads with MiXCR. The repertoire holds some 1.5 million distinct CDR3 sequences, with under 55% as singletons. Sequencing input: blood. Every receptor here comes from a woman between 18 and 29 years old in good health.

In its sample, this clonotype was seen once. This chain joins TRBV12-3 or TRBV12-4 and TRBJ1-4, with 10 bases aligning to TRBD1. The CDR3 length is 14 residues. The V and J ends lost 11 bases and 5 bases, in that order; junction bases with no gene match: 8. The CDR3 loop is CACTQTGGNEKLFF. The CDR3 coding sequence is TGTGCCTGCACCCAGACAGGGGGCAATGAAAAACTGTTTTTT.

The chain joins TRBV20-1 to TRBJ2-1; TRBD1 might be the D (5 bases). The germline CDR1 and CDR2 sequences are DFQATT and SNEGSKA (reference sequence). CDR3 length equals 17 residues. With 0 bases removed from V and 6 bases from J, the gap between germline ends came to 21 bases. The CDR3 region is CSARDLRAQGVGNEQFF. CDR3 coding DNA: TGCAGTGCTAGAGATTTAAGGGCTCAGGGCGTTGGCAATGAGCAGTTCTTC.

This clonotype was picked up a small number of times. The genes are TRBV30 and TRBJ2-1; D call uncertain. Germline V gene lookup returns CDR1 GTSNPN and CDR2 SVGIG (reference sequence). This CDR3 region has 12 residues. V was shortened by 8 bases and J by 4 bases, with 12 bases between the two germline ends. The CDR3, as DNA: TGTGCCCTGGAGAAGAGTTACAATGAGCAGTTCTTC. Translated: CALEKSYNEQFF.

At least ten counts were recorded for this clonotype. The V gene is TRBV12-3 or TRBV12-4, the J gene TRBJ2-1, with no clear D. V lost 7 bases to trimming and J lost 0 bases, with 13 bases between them. The CDR3 has 15 amino acids. CDR3: CASTYRASSYNEQFF. In DNA, the CDR3 is TGTGCCAGCACCTACCGGGCCAGCTCCTACAATGAGCAGTTCTTC.

Note on this clonotype: Compared with germline, one end of the junction differs, possibly owing to a read error. V is TRBV5-1 and J is TRBJ2-3, with TRBD2 identical over 13 bases. This CDR3 contains 16 residues. Looked up from germline, CDR1 is SGHRS and CDR2 is YFSETQ. The CDR3 DNA sequence: TGCGCCGGCAGCTCGGGACTAGCGGGGCGCACAGATACGCAGTATTTT. It codes for CAGSSGLAGRTDTQYF.

The chain links TRBV5-1 to TRBJ2-3; 7 positions agree with TRBD1. J lost 2 bases, V lost 5 bases, and 11 bases had no gene match. CDR1 and CDR2 (germline): SGHRS, YFSETQ. The CDR3 runs to 16 residues. The CDR3 region has the DNA TGCGCCAGCAGTTTGCCTACCGGGACAGACACAGATACGCAGTATTTT. Amino acid sequence: CASSLPTGTDTDTQYF. Complete variable domain (other parts from reference TRBV5-1 and TRBJ2-3): KAGVTQTPRYLIKTRGQQVTLSCSPISGHRSVSWYQQTPGQGLQFLFEYFSETQRNKGNFPGRFSGRQFSNSRSEMNVSTLELGDSALYLCASSLPTGTDTDTQYFGPGTRLTVL.

In the case of this clonotype: Possible read error: a much larger clone is one base away. The chain carries TRBV15 and TRBJ1-3; 9 bases are shared with TRBD1. The CDR3 runs 16 residues. Germline CDR1 is LNHNV and CDR2 is YYDKDF (reference sequence). The CDR3 here is CAISRGTGISGNTIYF. The CDR3 DNA reads as TGTGCCATCAGCAGAGGGACAGGGATCTCTGGAAACACCATATATTTT.

The gene calls are TRBV30 and TRBJ1-2; D perhaps matches TRBD1 (5 bases). CDR1 is GTSNPN and CDR2 is SVGIG in the germline V gene (reference sequence). This CDR3 contains 14 residues. Deletions cut 4 bases from V and 1 base from J, with 13 bases between. The chain's CDR3 is CAWKQGPVNYGYTF. The CDR3 coding sequence is TGTGCCTGGAAGCAGGGACCCGTTAACTATGGCTACACCTTC.

CDR3 bases: TGTGCCTGGAGGGAACAGGGGTATCTTCACGAGCAGTACTTC. Its translation is CAWREQGYLHEQYF. The chain joins TRBV30 to TRBJ2-7; 7 nucleotides line up with TRBD1. CDR3 length equals 14 residues. In germline, CDR1 is GTSNPN, CDR2 SVGIG (reference sequence). After removal of 3 bases from V and 5 bases from J, the junction contained 10 bases not matched to a gene.

This clonotype has a handful of counts. This chain joins TRBV20-1 and TRBJ2-1; 8 bases are a match to TRBD2. From germline, CDR1 is DFQATT and CDR2 SNEGSKA (reference sequence). The V segment lost 0 bases and the J segment 10 bases; nucleotides outside the gene matches: 8. CDR3 length equals 14 residues. The CDR3 reads CSARDGLARAEQFF. For the CDR3, the DNA is TGCAGTGCTAGAGATGGACTAGCTCGTGCCGAGCAGTTCTTC.